The rows below give T cell receptor beta chains drawn from one sample of a study of blood T cell repertoires in COVID-19. Assay used: immunoSEQ multiplex PCR; TCRdb lists only in-frame clones, some missing. Among some 180,000 clones listed, roughly 84% were seen once. What was sequenced was PBMCs or T cells enriched from blood (not recorded which). These receptors came from a woman in her thirties who had been exposed to COVID-19. The CDR3 runs from the conserved cysteine through the conserved F or W. Each record gives: D gene, clone size, J gene, V gene, CDR3 protein, CDR3 DNA. D genes are given only for firm matches. Size is stated for part of the rows, as once, few or many counts, or as a class when the clone is expanded.

>NA|NA|TRBJ2-2|TRBV19
CASSPGHRRPGELFF
TGTGCCAGTAGCCCGGGACACCGGAGGCCCGGGGAGCTGTTTTTT
>NA|NA|TRBJ2-1|TRBV20-1
CSASTTGLSSYNEQFF
TGCAGTGCTAGTACGACTGGTTTGAGCTCCTACAATGAGCAGTTCTTC
>TRBD2|NA|TRBJ2-3|TRBV2
CASSGTTSGFTDTQYF
TGTGCCAGCAGTGGTACGACTAGCGGGTTCACAGATACGCAGTATTTT
>NA|NA|TRBJ2-5|TRBV7-9
CASRRYGDQETQYF
TGTGCCAGCAGACGATACGGGGATCAAGAGACCCAGTACTTC
>NA|NA|TRBJ1-3|TRBV4-1
CASSQIGDTIYF
TGCGCCAGCAGCCAAATTGGAGACACCATATATTTT
>NA|once|TRBJ1-6|TRBV5-1
CASSSGSEDSPLHF
TGCGCCAGCAGCTCCGGGTCGGAGGATTCACCCCTCCACTTT
>TRBD1|NA|TRBJ1-5|TRBV4-1
CASSQPGTGGNQPQHF
TGCGCCAGCAGCCAACCCGGGACAGGGGGCAATCAGCCCCAGCATTTT
>NA|NA|TRBJ2-1|TRBV25-1
CASSKGEQFF
TGTGCCAGCAGTAAGGGGGAGCAGTTCTTC
>NA|NA|TRBJ1-3|TRBV14
CASSQASQSGNTIYF
TGTGCCAGCAGCCAAGCTAGCCAATCTGGAAACACCATATATTTT
>TRBD2|NA|TRBJ2-5|TRBV3-1/TRBV3-2
CASSPPGLAPETQYF
TGTGCCAGCAGCCCACCGGGACTAGCTCCAGAGACCCAGTACTTC
>NA|NA|TRBJ2-3|TRBV7-9
CASSPPAGTSITDTQYF
TGTGCCAGCAGCCCGCCCGCTGGGACATCTATCACAGATACGCAGTATTTT
>NA|NA|TRBJ1-1|TRBV7-9
CASSFGEANTEAFF
TGTGCCAGCAGCTTCGGAGAAGCGAACACTGAAGCTTTCTTT
>NA|once|TRBJ2-3|TRBV5-1
CASSLLDPRAGDTQYF
TGCGCCAGCAGCTTGTTAGATCCCCGGGCGGGAGATACGCAGTATTTT
>TRBD1|once|TRBJ1-1|TRBV6-5
CASRRTGASTEAFF
TGTGCCAGCAGACGGACAGGGGCTTCGACTGAAGCTTTCTTT
>NA|NA|TRBJ1-2|TRBV24-1
CATSDSQSYGYTF
TGTGCCACCAGTGATTCACAGTCATATGGCTACACCTTC
>NA|NA|TRBJ2-3|TRBV4-1
CASSQDLSVSTDTQYF
TGCGCCAGCAGCCAAGATTTGTCAGTAAGCACAGATACGCAGTATTTT
>NA|NA|TRBJ1-1|TRBV7-9
CASSAGRTEAFF
TGTGCCAGCAGCGCCGGCAGGACTGAAGCTTTCTTT
>NA|NA|TRBJ2-2|TRBV7-9
CASSSRNTGELFF
TGTGCCAGCAGCTCCAGAAACACCGGGGAGCTGTTTTTT
>TRBD1|NA|TRBJ2-7|TRBV23-1
CASRRDRALGEQYF
TGCGCCAGCAGGCGGGACAGGGCTTTGGGGGAGCAGTACTTC
>NA|NA|TRBJ2-2|TRBV5-1
CARSGPDEHRGAVF
TGCGCCAGGAGCGGTCCAGATGAACACCGGGGAGCTGTTTTT
>TRBD1|NA|TRBJ2-7|TRBV5-1
CASSFSTGQVPYEQYF
TGCGCCAGCAGCTTCTCAACGGGACAGGTGCCCTACGAGCAGTACTTC
>NA|NA|TRBJ1-1|TRBV25-1
CASSDPNLNTEAFF
TGTGCCAGCAGTGATCCTAATTTGAACACTGAAGCTTTCTTT
>NA|NA|TRBJ1-4|TRBV15
CATSRGEEKLFF
TGTGCCACCAGCAGAGGGGAGGAAAAACTGTTTTTT
>TRBD1|NA|TRBJ2-2|TRBV27
CASIYRTGAGELFF
TGTGCCAGCATTTACCGGACAGGGGCCGGGGAGCTGTTTTTT
>NA|NA|TRBJ1-6|TRBV7-2
CASSKTGQGLTPLHF
TGTGCCAGCAGTAAAACAGGACAAGGGCTAACACCCCTCCACTTT
>NA|NA|TRBJ2-6|TRBV11-2
CASSFQGTGANVLTF
TGTGCCAGCAGCTTTCAGGGGACCGGGGCCAACGTCCTGACTTTC
>NA|NA|TRBJ1-2|TRBV7-2
CASSLRNGYGYTF
TGTGCCAGCAGCTTGAGGAACGGCTATGGCTACACCTTC